What follows are 21 T cell receptor beta chains derived from one specimen sequenced in a study of blood T cell repertoires in COVID-19. Profiling relied on immunoSEQ multiplex PCR, and the TCRdb table lists in-frame clones only, not all of them. The repertoire consists of around 80,000 clones, with about 73% occurring once and the leading ten covering about 5.7%. What was sequenced was peripheral blood. These receptors were taken from a man aged 45 to 65 with active or convalescent COVID-19.

This clone was recorded a few times. The V call is TRBV5-1, the J call TRBJ1-2; D ambiguous. Trimming took 4 bases from V and 8 from J, leaving 15 bases between them. The CDR3 has 13 residues. Germline loops: CDR1 SGHRS, CDR2 YFSETQ. The CDR3 sequence: CASSNGGVQGYTF. Here the CDR3 DNA reads TGCGCCAGCAGCAATGGAGGCGTGCAGGGCTACACCTTC. Variable domain in full (rest from reference TRBV5-1 and TRBJ1-2): KAGVTQTPRYLIKTRGQQVTLSCSPISGHRSVSWYQQTPGQGLQFLFEYFSETQRNKGNFPGRFSGRQFSNSRSEMNVSTLELGDSALYLCASSNGGVQGYTFGSGTRLTVV.

The CDR3 is CASSQDSNTEAFF. The CDR3 DNA reads as TGTGCCAGCAGCCAAGACAGCAACACTGAAGCTTTCTTT. This rearrangement joins TRBV7-9 to TRBJ1-1; D is perhaps TRBD1 (5 bases). V lost 5 bases to trimming and J lost 2 bases, with 9 bases between them. CDR1 and CDR2 from the germline V gene are SEHNR and FQNEAQ (reference sequence). The CDR3 has 13 amino acids.

This clone came up a few times. The J gene is TRBJ1-5, the V gene TRBV5-1, with D perhaps matching TRBD1 (6 bases). This CDR3 is built from 16 residues. Germline lookup yields CDR1 SGHRS and CDR2 YFSETQ. V was cut by 2 bases and J by 4 bases, with 16 bases left in between. CDR3 region: CASSFYGGPRNQPQHF. CDR3 bases: TGCGCCAGCAGCTTTTACGGGGGGCCCCGGAATCAGCCCCAGCATTTT.

This clone has a handful of counts. The V call is TRBV5-1, the J call TRBJ2-3; 8 bases are shared with TRBD1. CDR1 SGHRS and CDR2 YFSETQ come from the germline V gene. V trimming: 4 bases; J trimming: 4 bases; junction bases outside the gene matches: 14. The CDR3 is 17 residues long. The CDR3 sequence is CASSLLPGGRAADTQYF. The CDR3 nucleotides are TGCGCCAGCAGCCTACTCCCAGGGGGCAGGGCGGCAGATACGCAGTATTTT. Based on the CDR3 plus reference TRBV5-1 and TRBJ2-3, the full variable domain is KAGVTQTPRYLIKTRGQQVTLSCSPISGHRSVSWYQQTPGQGLQFLFEYFSETQRNKGNFPGRFSGRQFSNSRSEMNVSTLELGDSALYLCASSLLPGGRAADTQYFGPGTRLTVL.

This clone is medium-sized (0.01 to 0.1%) in the sample. The chain is built from TRBV4-3 and TRBJ1-6, with TRBD1 identical over 11 bases. The CDR3 is made up of 15 amino acids. V shed 2 bases and J 7 bases; nucleotides not matched to a gene: 1. CDR1 and CDR2 (germline): LGHNA, YSLEER. DNA for the CDR3: TGCGCCAGCAGCCAACGGACAGGGGGCAATTCACCCCTCCACTTT. Its translation: CASSQRTGGNSPLHF.

The chain has TRBV6-5 and TRBJ2-2; possible D gene TRBD1, 6 bases. This CDR3 has 14 amino acids. Germline V gives CDR1 MNHEY, CDR2 SVGAGI. Between the trimmed V and J ends, which lost 6 bases and 7 bases, there was a span of 15 bases. The CDR3, as DNA: TGTGCCAGCAGCAGACAGGTCACGAACGGGGAGCTGTTTTTT. Translated: CASSRQVTNGELFF.

This chain links TRBV4-1 with TRBJ2-5; 8 positions agree with TRBD2. J gave up 1 base and V 5 bases, and 9 bases lay outside the gene matches. CDR1 is MGHRA and CDR2 is YSYEKL in the germline V gene. This CDR3 is built from 16 residues. This chain's CDR3 is CASSARSSGAQETQYF. The CDR3 region has the DNA TGCGCCAGCAGCGCCCGGAGTAGCGGGGCCCAAGAGACCCAGTACTTC.

The chain uses TRBV4-3 and TRBJ2-3; TRBD2 matches at 7 bases. J lost 3 bases, V lost 0 bases, and 0 bases had no gene match. CDR1 is LGHNA, CDR2 YSLEER, per germline. This CDR3 comprises 14 residues. The CDR3 DNA follows: TGCGCCAGCAGCCAAGACGGGGGGACAGATACGCAGTATTTT. This encodes CASSQDGGTDTQYF.

The rearrangement links TRBV7-9 to TRBJ2-6, with 12 nucleotides matching TRBD1. The ends lost 5 bases at V and 2 bases at J; junction bases unmatched: 7. The CDR3 is 18 amino acids. In germline, CDR1 is SEHNR, CDR2 FQNEAQ (reference sequence). CDR3 bases: TGTGCCAGCAGCCCCGGGACAGGGGGCGCCCCTGGGGCCAACGTCCTGACTTTC. Its translation is CASSPGTGGAPGANVLTF.

This chain uses TRBV7-6 with TRBJ2-7; 8 bases match TRBD1. This CDR3 comprises 13 residues. The V gene end was trimmed by 3 bases and the J gene end by 6 bases; junction bases not matched to a gene: 4. Germline V gene lookup returns CDR1 SGHVS and CDR2 FNYEAQ. The CDR3: CASSLTGDREQYF. For the CDR3, the DNA is TGTGCCAGCAGCTTGACAGGGGATCGCGAGCAGTACTTC.

V usage is TRBV19 and J usage is TRBJ2-7; 11 positions match TRBD2. This CDR3 is 16 amino acids long. Per germline, CDR1 LNHDA and CDR2 SQIVND (reference sequence). V gave up 4 bases and J gave up 7 bases; unmatched junction bases: 12. The CDR3 protein is CASSTETSGTPEEQYF. The DNA of the CDR3 is TGTGCCAGTAGTACCGAGACTAGCGGGACTCCTGAGGAGCAGTACTTC.

The rearrangement links TRBV28 to TRBJ1-2, with 10 bases lining up with TRBD1. J gave up 5 bases and V 4 bases, and 1 base lay outside the gene matches. The CDR3 consists of 13 residues. The germline V gene has CDR1 MDHEN and CDR2 SYDVKM. The CDR3 DNA sequence: TGTGCCAGCAGTTGGGGACAGGGGTATGGCTACACCTTC. It yields the protein CASSWGQGYGYTF.

This clone came up a few times. The chain employs TRBV7-3 and TRBJ2-3; D is possibly TRBD2 (6 bases). The CDR3 spans 16 residues. The V gene's germline CDR1 is SGHTA and CDR2 FQGTGA. V lost 0 bases and J lost 1, with 11 bases in between. CDR3 amino acids: CASSLTGGDGTDTQYF. The CDR3 DNA sequence: TGTGCCAGCAGCTTAACAGGCGGGGATGGCACAGATACGCAGTATTTT.

The chain combines TRBV2 with TRBJ2-7; TRBD1 matches 7 bases. The CDR3 loop spans 14 amino acids. CDR1 SNHLY and CDR2 FYNNEI come from the germline V gene. The V gene end was trimmed by 7 bases and the J gene end by 4 bases; junction bases not matched to a gene: 10. The CDR3 protein is CASKADRSQYEQYF. The CDR3 DNA reads TGTGCCAGCAAGGCGGACAGGTCCCAATACGAGCAGTACTTC.

J is TRBJ1-6 and V is TRBV28; 7 bases align to TRBD1. This CDR3 has 13 residues. V lost 8 bases and J lost 7; bases outside the gene matches: 5. The germline V gene has CDR1 MDHEN and CDR2 SYDVKM. Here the CDR3 DNA reads TGTGCCAGCGCCGGGACAGCAAATTCACCCCTCCACTTT. Its translation: CASAGTANSPLHF.

J is TRBJ2-3 and V is TRBV24-1; a possible D gene is TRBD2 (6 bases). Trimming took 5 bases from V and 1 from J, leaving 6 bases between them. CDR3 size: 13 residues. Germline loops: CDR1 KGHDR, CDR2 SFDVKD. CDR3 region: CATSAGGTDTQYF. The CDR3 DNA reads TGTGCCACCAGTGCGGGAGGCACAGATACGCAGTATTTT.

V gene TRBV6-5 combines with J gene TRBJ1-3; 7 bases line up with TRBD1. J gave up 2 bases and V 10 bases, and 11 bases lay outside the gene matches. The CDR3 spans 15 residues. The germline gives CDR1 MNHEY, CDR2 SVGAGI. Here the CDR3 reads CATYPRQGTGNTIYF. CDR3 in DNA: TGTGCCACCTACCCCCGACAGGGAACTGGAAACACCATATATTTT.

The chain recombines TRBV27 with TRBJ1-2; D unclear. V dropped 6 bases and J dropped 1 base, with 12 bases sitting between them. From germline, CDR1 is MNHEY and CDR2 SMNVEV (reference sequence). There are 14 residues in the CDR3. CDR3: CASRLDAGNYGYTF. CDR3 nucleotides: TGTGCCAGCAGACTAGATGCGGGTAACTATGGCTACACCTTC.

This clone was recorded a few times. The CDR3 DNA reads as TGTGCCAGCAGCCCCTCCACAGGGGGCCTCTCCTACGAGCAGTACTTC. Amino acid sequence: CASSPSTGGLSYEQYF. The V call is TRBV9, the J call TRBJ2-7; 9 nucleotides align to TRBD1. J gave up 0 bases and V 4 bases, and 8 bases lay outside the gene matches. Germline loops: CDR1 SGDLS, CDR2 YYNGEE. The CDR3 is made up of 16 amino acids. The entire variable domain, with the rest obtained from reference TRBV9 and TRBJ2-7, is as follows: DSGVTQTPKHLITATGQRVTLRCSPRSGDLSVYWYQQSLDQGLQFLIQYYNGEERAKGNILERFSAQQFPDLHSELNLSSLELGDSALYFCASSPSTGGLSYEQYFGPGTRLTVT.

The gene calls are TRBV29-1 and TRBJ2-7, with 10 bases aligning to TRBD1. V lost 2 bases and J lost 2; bases outside the gene matches: 6. CDR1 and CDR2 (germline): SQVTM, ANQGSEA. CDR3 length: 15 amino acids. The CDR3 is CSVERGQGIPYEQYF. CDR3 nucleotide sequence: TGCAGCGTTGAAAGGGGACAGGGGATTCCCTACGAGCAGTACTTC.

This clone was seen a few times. The V call is TRBV4-1, the J call TRBJ2-7, with 10 nucleotides matching TRBD1. The CDR3 is 15 amino acids. The V gene's germline CDR1 is MGHRA and CDR2 YSYEKL. Trimming at V came to 4 bases and at J to 6 bases, leaving 9 bases not matched to a gene. CDR3 residues: CASSPSGTGVFEQYF. As DNA, the CDR3 is TGCGCCAGCAGCCCCTCCGGGACAGGGGTTTTCGAGCAGTACTTC.